This TCR beta chain appears in the sequencing data of a study of T cell clusters in autoimmune cytopenias. Study information: Per sample, median TRB depth was about 52,000 reads, yielding a median roughly 2,000 distinct clonotypes. Study observations and caveats: Primary autoimmune cytopenia patients seemingly lacked the physiological T cell clusters found in healthy donors. Exclusive TRB clusters were about 2.8-fold more numerous in healthy donors than in active autoimmune hepatitis. No cluster-lack signature appeared between secondary cytopenia and chronic lymphocytic leukemia patients, apparently due to lymphoma masking.

On this clonotype itself: Its specificity is unknown.

TRB was amplified by touch-down multiplex PCR, primer pools A and B combined. TCRdb re-called the multiplex PCR reads; every CDR3 protein appears as one record, without DNA. The sample table includes 7,000 to 9,500 distinct CDR3 sequences. The CDR3 consists of 16 residues. Germline loops: CDR1 LGHNA, CDR2 YNFKEQ. Tens of thousands of genome equivalents of blood DNA were amplified for TRB. This chain connects TRBV4-2 to TRBJ2-3; TCRdb's D call, TRBD1, is unchecked because there is no DNA. The sequence derives from a human donor with an autoimmune cytopenia or autoimmune hepatitis (not recorded which). Input material: peripheral blood. The CDR3 sequence: CASSHPGTDSTDTQYF.